This T cell receptor beta chain appears in the sequencing data of a study of response to subunit inactivated influenza vaccine. Trimming removed 1 base from V and 7 bases from J, with 8 bases in between. Germline V lookup: CDR1 SGHAT, CDR2 FQNNGV. The CDR3 covers 13 residues. Overall study findings and caveats: Authors suggested seasonal influenza vaccinations each recruit few new T cells.

Using its own MiXCR run on the RT-PCR reads, TCRdb lists one record per CDR3 protein. The data show about 800,000 distinct CDR3 sequences, approximately 21% seen once. Comment on this clonotype: What it binds is not known.

This receptor was obtained from a man aged 50 to 60 who received an inactivated influenza vaccine. The chain joins TRBV11-2 to TRBJ1-5; no clear D. This sample comprised PBMCs from blood, obtained 5 days after vaccination. In DNA form, the CDR3 reads TGTGCCAGCAGCTTAGTCGACGGGCAGCCCCAGCATTTT. Translated: CASSLVDGQPQHF. The whole variable domain, remainder taken from reference TRBV11-2 and TRBJ1-5, is EAGVAQSPRYKIIEKRQSVAFWCNPISGHATLYWYQQILGQGPKLLIQFQNNGVVDDSQLPKDRFSAERLKGVDSTLKIQPAKLEDSAVYLCASSLVDGQPQHFGDGTRLSIL.